This T cell receptor (beta chain) was recorded in a study of beta chain features in type 1 diabetes. The CDR3 runs to 12 residues. With 8 bases removed from V and 4 bases from J, the gap between germline ends came to 11 bases. Germline loops: CDR1 MDHEN, CDR2 SYDVKM. Expressed TCRB transcripts got sequenced, as all isolated RNA was reverse transcribed. Sequencing was performed with immunoSEQ multiplex PCR; in TCRdb, only in-frame clones are kept and a portion is missing. The data show 400,000 to 450,000 clones, about 15% seen once. This clone was counted a few times. A CD45RO/CCR7/CD25/CD127/CD95/CD27 panel sorted naive, central memory, regulatory and stem cell-like memory CD4+ cells.

The TCR comes from a man between 25 and 39 years old in good health. Sequencing input: naive CD4+ T cells from blood. The rearrangement joins TRBV28 to TRBJ1-2; TRBD1 is a possible D gene (6 bases). The CDR3 reads CASRTDAYGYTF. CDR3 nucleotide sequence: TGTGCCAGCCGGACAGATGCCTATGGCTACACCTTC.